This TCR beta chain was sequenced in a study of blood T cells in healthy people across ages. The wider study: About one barcoded beta molecule per two T cells was captured by template switching. Overall study findings and caveats: Across the age range, TCR beta diversity per million T cells fell in a roughly linear way.

There are 13 residues in the CDR3. Trimming took off 5 bases at V and 3 bases at J, with 10 bases between the two ends. The germline V gene encodes CDR1 MNHEY and CDR2 SMNVEV (reference sequence). Donors ranged from roughly 6 to 95 years old and were healthy Caucasians in Russia. To note about this clonotype: The antigen is not known.

A second about 7 to 12 cycle PCR used barcoded and J-beta primers. Unique molecular identifiers of 12 random nucleotides labeled each cDNA. MiXCR was run by TCRdb on the 5' RACE reads, yielding one entry per CDR3 protein. The table includes around 500,000 distinct CDR3 sequences, around 50% detected once. V usage is TRBV27 and J usage is TRBJ1-2; tentative D call: TRBD1 (6 bases). This clonotype was obtained from a man at least 80 years old in good health. The sequenced sample was blood. The CDR3 here is CASSPGHYYGYTF. CDR3 DNA: TGTGCCAGCAGTCCGGGACATTACTATGGCTACACCTTC.